These 26 T cell receptor beta chains originate from one sample sequenced in a study of T cells expressing NK-cell markers. TCRdb processed the 5' RACE reads again and assigns one entry to each CDR3 protein, with no DNA. The sample features about 430,000 distinct CDR3 sequences, with over 1.1% in its top ten. Sequences were obtained from blood T cells: a sorted CD56 or NKG2C T cell subset, CD4+ or CD8+ T cells, or bulk PBMC T cells (not recorded which). The receptor set was obtained from a woman in her 50s in good health.

The chain is built from TRBV24-1 and TRBJ2-3; TCRdb gives TRBD2 as the D gene, but with no DNA this cannot be confirmed. The germline V gene has CDR1 KGHDR and CDR2 SFDVKD. The CDR3 covers 14 residues. CDR3 amino acids: CATSGRPKADTQYF.

The CDR3 region is CASSLELSSDTQYF. The chain has TRBV11-3 and TRBJ2-3. Germline CDR1 and CDR2: SGHNT and YENEEA. The CDR3 totals 14 residues.

The rearrangement uses TRBV12-3 or TRBV12-4 and TRBJ2-3; TCRdb designates TRBD1, a call that cannot be tested without DNA. The CDR3 totals 17 residues. The CDR3 sequence is CASSSLGGTRGGDTQYF.

The chain has TRBV24-1 and TRBJ2-2; with no DNA, the TCRdb D assignment of TRBD1 cannot be verified. CDR3 length: 16 amino acids. CDR1 KGHDR and CDR2 SFDVKD come from the germline V gene. CDR3 loop: CATSEGLTALTGELFF.

This chain joins TRBV6-1 and TRBJ1-1. In germline, CDR1 is MNHNS, CDR2 SASEGT. The CDR3 consists of 13 residues. This CDR3 is CASSEALATEAFF.

V and J are TRBV10-3 and TRBJ2-1; TCRdb picks TRBD2, but there is no DNA to check that call. The CDR3 runs 15 residues. Germline CDR1 is ENHRY and CDR2 is SYGVKD. This CDR3 is CAIGSPSGRAGEQFF.

This chain links TRBV24-1 with TRBJ1-2. Germline CDR1 is KGHDR and CDR2 is SFDVKD. This CDR3 spans 12 amino acids. CDR3: CATSDAIDGYTF.

The chain couples TRBV2 to TRBJ2-2; TCRdb indicates TRBD2, and absent DNA this call remains unverified. CDR3 length: 15 residues. Looked up from germline, CDR1 is SNHLY and CDR2 is FYNNEI. The CDR3 here is CASTGTSGNTGELFF.

The gene calls are TRBV19 and TRBJ2-1; TCRdb designates TRBD1, a call that cannot be tested without DNA. This CDR3 has 14 amino acids. Looked up from germline, CDR1 is LNHDA and CDR2 is SQIVND (reference sequence). The CDR3 loop reads CASTEGTVYNEQFF.

The J gene is TRBJ2-1, the V gene TRBV12-3 or TRBV12-4; with no DNA, the TCRdb D assignment of TRBD2 cannot be verified. This CDR3 is built from 17 residues. This CDR3 reads CASSSRFGRALTNEQFF.

V usage is TRBV5-1 and J usage is TRBJ2-1; checking the TCRdb D call of TRBD2 is not possible without DNA. From germline, CDR1 is SGHRS and CDR2 YFSETQ. This CDR3 has 14 amino acids. Here the CDR3 reads CASSLGAGVGEQFF.

CDR3: CASSYRGVDTQYF. This chain uses TRBV6-5 with TRBJ2-3; there is no DNA to check the TCRdb D call of TRBD1. The CDR3 is made up of 13 amino acids. CDR1 and CDR2 from the germline V gene are MNHEY and SVGAGI.

The CDR3 region is CAWTGLAGAVGELFF. V and J are TRBV30 and TRBJ2-2; TCRdb selects TRBD2, and the lack of DNA leaves this call unchecked. CDR1 is GTSNPN and CDR2 is SVGIG in the germline V gene (reference sequence). CDR3 length equals 15 residues.

The genes are TRBV12-3 or TRBV12-4 and TRBJ2-1. The CDR3 is made up of 16 amino acids. CDR3 loop: CASSLSGRTTYNEQFF.

The chain couples TRBV5-6 to TRBJ2-2. Germline V CDR1 and CDR2: SGHDT, YYEEEE. This CDR3 region has 15 residues. The CDR3 sequence: CASSFKDRDTGELFF.

The chain links TRBV29-1 to TRBJ2-7. The CDR3 runs to 11 residues. The germline gives CDR1 SQVTM, CDR2 ANQGSEA. The CDR3 loop reads CSVVIIDEQYF.

The rearrangement uses TRBV20-1 and TRBJ1-4. Germline V gene lookup returns CDR1 DFQATT and CDR2 SNEGSKA (reference sequence). CDR3 length equals 12 residues. CDR3 sequence: CSARGLLERLFF.

J is TRBJ2-1 and V is TRBV20-1; TCRdb's D gene call, TRBD2, goes unchecked for lack of DNA. Germline assignment: CDR1 DFQATT and CDR2 SNEGSKA (reference sequence). The CDR3 covers 12 residues. The CDR3 loop is CSARPGLADQFF.

The CDR3 protein is CAIKSGLAGGPEQFF. The chain couples TRBV10-3 to TRBJ2-1; the TCRdb D gene call, TRBD2, has no DNA to confirm it. Germline CDR1 reads ENHRY; CDR2 reads SYGVKD. The CDR3 sequence is 15 residues long.

The chain recombines TRBV7-9 with TRBJ2-5; the TCRdb D gene call, TRBD1, has no DNA to confirm it. From germline, CDR1 is SEHNR and CDR2 FQNEAQ (reference sequence). The CDR3 is 17 amino acids. The CDR3 sequence: CASSLSSGTGGAETQYF.

The genes are TRBV5-1 and TRBJ2-5; TCRdb's assignment of TRBD1 cannot be checked, as there is no DNA. Germline values: CDR1 SGHRS, CDR2 YFSETQ. CDR3 length: 15 residues. The CDR3 reads CASSSLQGARETQYF.

The genes are TRBV28 and TRBJ2-2; without DNA, the TCRdb call of TRBD1 cannot be checked. Germline loops: CDR1 MDHEN, CDR2 SYDVKM. The CDR3 is 14 amino acids. The CDR3 region is CASSLGGKTGELFF.

This sequence joins TRBV7-9 and TRBJ2-1; without DNA, the TCRdb call of TRBD1 cannot be checked. The CDR3 totals 17 residues. Per germline, CDR1 SEHNR and CDR2 FQNEAQ (reference sequence). The CDR3 sequence is CASSLTGVFSGGDEQFF.

V gene TRBV3-1 combines with J gene TRBJ2-5; TCRdb lists TRBD2, though no DNA is available to test this call. This CDR3 is built from 15 residues. The germline V gene has CDR1 LGHDT and CDR2 YNNKEL (reference sequence). The CDR3 sequence is CASSAPERAQETQYF.

V usage is TRBV15 and J usage is TRBJ2-7. The CDR3 consists of 14 residues. From germline, CDR1 is LNHNV and CDR2 YYDKDF (reference sequence). Here the CDR3 reads CATSRDIVNYEQYF.

The chain uses TRBV12-3 or TRBV12-4 and TRBJ2-1. CDR3 length: 17 amino acids. The CDR3 region is CASSLRGRVRGYNEQFF.